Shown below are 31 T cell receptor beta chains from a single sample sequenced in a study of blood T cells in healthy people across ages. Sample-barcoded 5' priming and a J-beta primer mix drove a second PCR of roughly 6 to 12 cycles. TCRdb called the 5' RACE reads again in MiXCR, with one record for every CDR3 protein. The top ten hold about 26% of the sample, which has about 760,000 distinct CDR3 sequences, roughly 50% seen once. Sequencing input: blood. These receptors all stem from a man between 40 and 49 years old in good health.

CDR3 loop: CASSLAMAGTRSSLHF. DNA of the CDR3: TGTGCCAGCAGCCTCGCGATGGCAGGGACTAGATCATCCCTCCACTTT. V and J are TRBV28 and TRBJ1-6, with D perhaps TRBD1 (5 bases). The CDR3 extends over 16 amino acids. V gave up 6 bases and J gave up 14 bases, with 26 bases separating them. CDR1 is MDHEN and CDR2 is SYDVKM in the germline V gene. Supplemented by reference TRBV28 and TRBJ1-6, the full variable domain reads DVKVTQSSRYLVKRTGEKVFLECVQDMDHENMFWYRQDPGLGLRLIYFSYDVKMKEKGDIPEGYSVSREKKERFSLILESASTNQTSMYLCASSLAMAGTRSSLHFGNGTRLTVT.

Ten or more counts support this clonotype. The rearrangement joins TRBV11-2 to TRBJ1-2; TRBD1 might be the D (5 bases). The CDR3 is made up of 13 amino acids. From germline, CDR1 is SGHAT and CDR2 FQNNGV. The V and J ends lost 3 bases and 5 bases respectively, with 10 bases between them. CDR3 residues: CASSLGTGYGYTF. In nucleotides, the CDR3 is TGTGCCAGCAGCTTGGGGACGGGGTATGGCTACACCTTC.

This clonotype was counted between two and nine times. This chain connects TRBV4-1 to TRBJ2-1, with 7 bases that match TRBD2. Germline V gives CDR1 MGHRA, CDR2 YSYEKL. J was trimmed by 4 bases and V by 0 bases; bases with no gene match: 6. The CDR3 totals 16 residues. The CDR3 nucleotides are TGCGCCAGCAGCCAAGAATCCAGCGGGACTTACAATGAGCAGTTCTTC. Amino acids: CASSQESSGTYNEQFF.

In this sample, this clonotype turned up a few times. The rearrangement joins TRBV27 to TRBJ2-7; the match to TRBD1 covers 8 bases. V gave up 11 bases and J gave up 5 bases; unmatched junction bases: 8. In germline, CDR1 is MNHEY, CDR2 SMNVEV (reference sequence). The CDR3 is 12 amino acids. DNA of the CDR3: TGTGCCTCCATGGCAGGGGGCAACGAGCAGTACTTC. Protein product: CASMAGGNEQYF.

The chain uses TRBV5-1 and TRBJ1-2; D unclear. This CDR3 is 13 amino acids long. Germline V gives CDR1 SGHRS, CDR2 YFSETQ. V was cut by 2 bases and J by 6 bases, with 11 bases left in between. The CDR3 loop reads CASSFTGVNGYTF. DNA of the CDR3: TGCGCCAGCAGCTTCACCGGGGTGAATGGCTACACCTTC.

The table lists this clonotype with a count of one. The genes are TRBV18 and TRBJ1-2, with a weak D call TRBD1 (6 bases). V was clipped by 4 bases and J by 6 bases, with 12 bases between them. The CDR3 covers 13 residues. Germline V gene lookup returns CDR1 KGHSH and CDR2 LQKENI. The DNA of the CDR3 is TGTGCCAGCTCACGGGGGCCGACGGATGGCTACACCTTC. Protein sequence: CASSRGPTDGYTF.

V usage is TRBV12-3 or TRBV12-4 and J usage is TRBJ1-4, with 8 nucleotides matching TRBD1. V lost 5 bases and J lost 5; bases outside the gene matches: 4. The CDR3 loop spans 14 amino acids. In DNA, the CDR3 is TGTGCCAGCAGTGCGGACAGGGCAAATGAAAAACTGTTTTTT. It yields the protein CASSADRANEKLFF.

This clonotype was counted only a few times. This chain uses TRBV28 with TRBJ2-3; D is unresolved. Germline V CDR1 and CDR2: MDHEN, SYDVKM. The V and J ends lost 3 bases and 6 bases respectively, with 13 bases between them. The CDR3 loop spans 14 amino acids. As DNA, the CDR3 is TGTGCCAGCAGTTTCCCCGGTGGGTGGGATACGCAGTATTTT. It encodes CASSFPGGWDTQYF. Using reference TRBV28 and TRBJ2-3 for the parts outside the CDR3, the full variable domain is DVKVTQSSRYLVKRTGEKVFLECVQDMDHENMFWYRQDPGLGLRLIYFSYDVKMKEKGDIPEGYSVSREKKERFSLILESASTNQTSMYLCASSFPGGWDTQYFGPGTRLTVL.

CDR3 DNA sequence: TGTGCCAGCAGTTCGGAAAGGGGACAGGCGGTTAATGAGCAGTTCTTC. Its protein is CASSSERGQAVNEQFF. This chain links TRBV6-5 with TRBJ2-7; 8 nucleotides match TRBD1. The last part of the DNA fits TRBJ2-1 better; the J call may be wrong. CDR3 size: 16 residues. Germline loops: CDR1 MNHEY, CDR2 SVGAGI.

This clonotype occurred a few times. Written as DNA, the CDR3 is TGTGCCAGCAGTCCAGTCTTCTCTGGGGCCAACGTCCTGACTTTC. Translating it yields CASSPVFSGANVLTF. This chain uses TRBV27 with TRBJ2-6; D is ambiguous. The V end lost 5 bases, the J end lost 0 bases, and 8 bases lay between the germline ends. This CDR3 spans 15 amino acids. Germline V gene sequence: CDR1 MNHEY, CDR2 SMNVEV (reference sequence).

The CDR3, as DNA: TGCGCCAGCAGCTACTTCCGGGCAGATACGCAGTATTTT. Amino acids: CASSYFRADTQYF. The V call is TRBV5-1, the J call TRBJ2-3; the D is unclear. The germline gives CDR1 SGHRS, CDR2 YFSETQ. The CDR3 has 13 residues. V was trimmed by 3 bases and J by 4 bases, leaving 9 bases between them. The variable domain in full, with the rest retrieved from reference TRBV5-1 and TRBJ2-3, is KAGVTQTPRYLIKTRGQQVTLSCSPISGHRSVSWYQQTPGQGLQFLFEYFSETQRNKGNFPGRFSGRQFSNSRSEMNVSTLELGDSALYLCASSYFRADTQYFGPGTRLTVL.

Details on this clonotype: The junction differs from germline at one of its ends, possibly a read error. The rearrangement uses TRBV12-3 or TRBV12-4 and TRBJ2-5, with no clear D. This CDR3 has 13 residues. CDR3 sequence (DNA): TGCGCCAGTAGTCCCCACCAGCAAGGGACCCAGTACTTC. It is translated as CASSPHQQGTQYF.

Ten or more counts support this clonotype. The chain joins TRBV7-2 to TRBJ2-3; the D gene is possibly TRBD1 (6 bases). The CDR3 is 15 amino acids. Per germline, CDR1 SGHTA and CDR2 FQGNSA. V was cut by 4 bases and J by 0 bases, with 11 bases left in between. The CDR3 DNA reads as TGTGCCAGCAGCTCCGTTAGGGGGAGCACAGATACGCAGTATTTT. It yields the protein CASSSVRGSTDTQYF.

The CDR3 reads CASSGPLAGGLSTDTQYF. CDR3 DNA sequence: TGTGCCAGCAGCGGACCACTAGCGGGGGGACTAAGCACAGATACGCAGTATTTT. The gene calls are TRBV9 and TRBJ2-3; 12 nucleotides line up with TRBD2. CDR1 SGDLS and CDR2 YYNGEE come from the germline V gene. The CDR3 has 18 amino acids. The trim removed 3 bases at V and 0 bases at J, leaving 8 bases unmatched.

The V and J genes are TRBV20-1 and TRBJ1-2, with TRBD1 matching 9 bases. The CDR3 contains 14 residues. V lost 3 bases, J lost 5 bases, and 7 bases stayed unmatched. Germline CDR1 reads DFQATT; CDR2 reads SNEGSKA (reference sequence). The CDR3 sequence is CSASLTGGRYGYTF. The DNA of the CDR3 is TGCAGTGCTAGTTTAACAGGGGGCCGGTATGGCTACACCTTC.

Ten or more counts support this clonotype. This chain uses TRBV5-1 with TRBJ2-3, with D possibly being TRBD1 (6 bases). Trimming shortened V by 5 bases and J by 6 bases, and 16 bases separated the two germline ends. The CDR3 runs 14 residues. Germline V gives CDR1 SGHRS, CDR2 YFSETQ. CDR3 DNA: TGCGCCAGCAGTACGGGACATCGCGGGGATACGCAGTATTTT. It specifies CASSTGHRGDTQYF.

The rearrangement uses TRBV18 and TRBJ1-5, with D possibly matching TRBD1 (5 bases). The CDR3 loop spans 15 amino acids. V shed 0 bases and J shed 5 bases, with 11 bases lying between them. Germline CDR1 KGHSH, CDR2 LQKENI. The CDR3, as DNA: TGTGCCAGCTCACCACCCGGGGGGACCGATCAGCCCCAGCATTTT. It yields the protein CASSPPGGTDQPQHF.

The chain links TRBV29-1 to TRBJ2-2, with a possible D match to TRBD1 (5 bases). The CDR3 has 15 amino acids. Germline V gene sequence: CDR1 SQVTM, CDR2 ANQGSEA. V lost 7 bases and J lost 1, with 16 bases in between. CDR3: CSGTKGAVNTGELFF. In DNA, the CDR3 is TGCAGCGGTACTAAAGGGGCGGTGAACACCGGGGAGCTGTTTTTT.

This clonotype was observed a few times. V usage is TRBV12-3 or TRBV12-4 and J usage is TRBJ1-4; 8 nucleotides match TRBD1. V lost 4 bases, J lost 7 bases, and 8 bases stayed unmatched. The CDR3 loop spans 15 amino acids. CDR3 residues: CASSSYRGTSEKLFF. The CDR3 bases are TGTGCCAGCAGTTCTTACAGGGGGACTTCTGAAAAACTGTTTTTT.

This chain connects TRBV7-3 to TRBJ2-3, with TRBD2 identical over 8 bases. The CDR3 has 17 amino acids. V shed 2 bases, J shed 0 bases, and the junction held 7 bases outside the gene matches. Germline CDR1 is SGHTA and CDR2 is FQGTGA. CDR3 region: CASSLGASGYSTDTQYF. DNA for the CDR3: TGTGCCAGCAGCTTAGGGGCTAGCGGGTATAGCACAGATACGCAGTATTTT.

The CDR3 spells CATSLSRGQETQYF. The CDR3 nucleotides read TGTGCCACCAGTCTCTCACGGGGCCAAGAGACCCAGTACTTC. The chain combines TRBV24-1 with TRBJ2-5, with a weak D call TRBD2 (5 bases). CDR1 KGHDR and CDR2 SFDVKD come from the germline V gene. This CDR3 has 14 residues. Trimming shortened V by 6 bases and J by 1 base, and 11 bases separated the two germline ends.

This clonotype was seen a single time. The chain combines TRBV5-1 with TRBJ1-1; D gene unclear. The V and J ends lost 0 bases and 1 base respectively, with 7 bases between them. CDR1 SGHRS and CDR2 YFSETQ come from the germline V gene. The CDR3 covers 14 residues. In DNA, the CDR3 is TGCGCCAGCAGCTTGGACGGACCGAACACTGAAGCTTTCTTT. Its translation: CASSLDGPNTEAFF.

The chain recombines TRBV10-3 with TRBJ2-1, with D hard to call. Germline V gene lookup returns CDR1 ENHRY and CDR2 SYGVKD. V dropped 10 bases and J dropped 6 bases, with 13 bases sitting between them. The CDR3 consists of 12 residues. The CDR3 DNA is TGTGCCACGATGGGAAGTCTCAATGAGCAGTTCTTC. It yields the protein CATMGSLNEQFF.

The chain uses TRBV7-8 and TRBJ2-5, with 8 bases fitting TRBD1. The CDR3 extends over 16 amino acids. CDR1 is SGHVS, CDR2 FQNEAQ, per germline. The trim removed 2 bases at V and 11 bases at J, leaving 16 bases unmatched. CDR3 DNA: TGTGCCAGCAGCTTACCACTCCGGGACAGGTTCAATGAGCAGTACTTC. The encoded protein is CASSLPLRDRFNEQYF. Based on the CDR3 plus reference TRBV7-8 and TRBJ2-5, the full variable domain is GAGVSQSPRYKVAKRGQDVALRCDPISGHVSLFWYQQALGQGPEFLTYFQNEAQLDKSGLPSDRFFAERPEGSVSTLKIQRTQQEDSAVYLCASSLPLRDRFNEQYFGPGTRLLVL.

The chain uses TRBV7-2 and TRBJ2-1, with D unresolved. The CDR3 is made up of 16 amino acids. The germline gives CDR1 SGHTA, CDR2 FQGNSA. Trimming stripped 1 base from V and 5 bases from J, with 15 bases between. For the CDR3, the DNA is TGTGCCAGCAGCTTAGAGGCAGCCCTTCCGCACAATGAGCAGTTCTTC. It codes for CASSLEAALPHNEQFF.

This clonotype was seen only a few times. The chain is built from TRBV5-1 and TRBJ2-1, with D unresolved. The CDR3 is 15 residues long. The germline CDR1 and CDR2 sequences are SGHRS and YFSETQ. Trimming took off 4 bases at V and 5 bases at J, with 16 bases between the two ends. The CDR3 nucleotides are TGCGCCAGCAGCCCGGCCATTGCTACTAACAATGAGCAGTTCTTC. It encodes CASSPAIATNNEQFF.

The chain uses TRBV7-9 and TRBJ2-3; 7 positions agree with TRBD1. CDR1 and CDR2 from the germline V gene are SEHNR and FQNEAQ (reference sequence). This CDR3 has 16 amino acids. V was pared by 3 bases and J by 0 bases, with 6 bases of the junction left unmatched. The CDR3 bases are TGTGCCAGCAGCTTTGGGGACAGCCCTAGCACAGATACGCAGTATTTT. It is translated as CASSFGDSPSTDTQYF.

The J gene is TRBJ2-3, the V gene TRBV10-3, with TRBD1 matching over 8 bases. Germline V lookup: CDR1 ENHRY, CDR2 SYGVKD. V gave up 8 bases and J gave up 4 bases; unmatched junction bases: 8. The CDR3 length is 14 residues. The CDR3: CAIWSGQGPDTQYF. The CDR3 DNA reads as TGTGCCATCTGGAGTGGACAGGGCCCAGATACGCAGTATTTT.

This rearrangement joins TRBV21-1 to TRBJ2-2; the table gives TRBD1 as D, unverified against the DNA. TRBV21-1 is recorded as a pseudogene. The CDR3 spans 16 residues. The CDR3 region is CASSPTAEGGTGELFF. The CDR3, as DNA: TGTGCCAGCAGTCCCACGGCGGAGGGGGGCACCGGGGAGCTGTTTTTT.

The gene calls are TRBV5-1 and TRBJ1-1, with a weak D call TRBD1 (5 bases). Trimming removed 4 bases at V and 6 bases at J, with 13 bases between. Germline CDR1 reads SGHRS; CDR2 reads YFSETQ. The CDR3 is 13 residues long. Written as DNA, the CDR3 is TGCGCCAGCAGCGCATCAGGGTTTTCTGAAGCTTTCTTT. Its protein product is CASSASGFSEAFF. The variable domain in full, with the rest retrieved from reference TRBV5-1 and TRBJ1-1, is KAGVTQTPRYLIKTRGQQVTLSCSPISGHRSVSWYQQTPGQGLQFLFEYFSETQRNKGNFPGRFSGRQFSNSRSEMNVSTLELGDSALYLCASSASGFSEAFFGQGTRLTVV.

CDR3 protein: CASSTRRDSDQPQHF. The CDR3, as DNA: TGTGCCAGCAGCACGCGTCGGGACAGCGATCAGCCCCAGCATTTT. The rearrangement links TRBV6-5 to TRBJ1-5; TRBD1 matches 7 bases. This CDR3 is 15 amino acids long. V lost 6 bases, J lost 5 bases, and 10 bases stayed unmatched. Germline V CDR1 and CDR2: MNHEY, SVGAGI.